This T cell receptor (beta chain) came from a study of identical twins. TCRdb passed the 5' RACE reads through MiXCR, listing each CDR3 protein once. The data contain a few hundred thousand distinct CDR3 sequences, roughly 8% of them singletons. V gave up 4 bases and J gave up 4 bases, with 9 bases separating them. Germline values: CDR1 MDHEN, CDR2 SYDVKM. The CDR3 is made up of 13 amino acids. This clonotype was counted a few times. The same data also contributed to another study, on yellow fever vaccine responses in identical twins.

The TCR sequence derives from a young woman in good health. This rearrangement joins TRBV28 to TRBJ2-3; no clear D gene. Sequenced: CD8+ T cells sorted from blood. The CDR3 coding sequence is TGTGCCAGCAGTTCCCCTATCCCAGATACGCAGTATTTT. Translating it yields CASSSPIPDTQYF.